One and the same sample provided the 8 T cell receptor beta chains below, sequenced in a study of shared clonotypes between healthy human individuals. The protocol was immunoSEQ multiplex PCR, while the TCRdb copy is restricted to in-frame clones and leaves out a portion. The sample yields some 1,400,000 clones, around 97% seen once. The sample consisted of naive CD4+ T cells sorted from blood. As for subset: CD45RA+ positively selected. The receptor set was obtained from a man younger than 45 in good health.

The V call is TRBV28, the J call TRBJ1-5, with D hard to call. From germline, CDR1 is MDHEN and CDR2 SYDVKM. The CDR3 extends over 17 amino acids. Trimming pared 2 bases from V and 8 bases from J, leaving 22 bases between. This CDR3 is CASSLIRGGSFRKPQHF. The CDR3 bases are TGTGCCAGCAGTTTAATACGTGGAGGGTCCTTTAGGAAGCCCCAGCATTTT.

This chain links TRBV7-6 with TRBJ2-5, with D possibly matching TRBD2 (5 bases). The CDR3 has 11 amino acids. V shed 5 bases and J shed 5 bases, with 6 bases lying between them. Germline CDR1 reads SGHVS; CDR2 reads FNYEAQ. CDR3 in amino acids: CASSRGETQYF. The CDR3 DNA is TGTGCCAGCAGCCGCGGGGAGACCCAGTACTTC.

In nucleotides, the CDR3 is TGCGCCAGCAGCTTGGACCCGACGGTATCCTACGAGCAGTACTTC. Translated: CASSLDPTVSYEQYF. The chain joins TRBV5-1 to TRBJ2-7; D unresolved. Germline CDR1 and CDR2: SGHRS and YFSETQ. V lost 0 bases and J lost 1, with 11 bases in between. CDR3 length: 15 amino acids.

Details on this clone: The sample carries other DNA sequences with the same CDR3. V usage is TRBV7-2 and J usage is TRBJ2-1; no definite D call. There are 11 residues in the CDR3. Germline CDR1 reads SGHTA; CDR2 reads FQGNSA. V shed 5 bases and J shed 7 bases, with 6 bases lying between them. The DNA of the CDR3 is TGTGCCAGCAGCCCTGGGAATGAGCAGTTCTTC. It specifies CASSPGNEQFF.

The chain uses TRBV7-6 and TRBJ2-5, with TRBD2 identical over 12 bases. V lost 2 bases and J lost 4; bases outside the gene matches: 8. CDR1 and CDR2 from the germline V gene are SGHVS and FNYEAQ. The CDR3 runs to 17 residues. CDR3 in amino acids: CASSLLLLAGGSETQYF. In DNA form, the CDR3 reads TGTGCCAGCAGCTTACTCCTTCTAGCGGGAGGGTCAGAGACCCAGTACTTC.

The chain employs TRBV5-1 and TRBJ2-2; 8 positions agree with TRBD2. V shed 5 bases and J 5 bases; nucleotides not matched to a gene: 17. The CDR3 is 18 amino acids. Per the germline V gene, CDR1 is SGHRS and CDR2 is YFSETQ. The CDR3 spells CASSELGVSGSLTGELFF. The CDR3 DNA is TGCGCCAGCAGTGAGTTAGGAGTCAGCGGGAGTTTGACCGGGGAGCTGTTTTTT.

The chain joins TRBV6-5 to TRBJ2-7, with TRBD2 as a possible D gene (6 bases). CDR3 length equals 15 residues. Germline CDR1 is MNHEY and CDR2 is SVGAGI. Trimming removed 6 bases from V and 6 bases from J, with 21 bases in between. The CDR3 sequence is CASRGTGLLRSEQYF. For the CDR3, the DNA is TGTGCCAGCAGGGGGACGGGACTCCTCCGTTCCGAGCAGTACTTC.

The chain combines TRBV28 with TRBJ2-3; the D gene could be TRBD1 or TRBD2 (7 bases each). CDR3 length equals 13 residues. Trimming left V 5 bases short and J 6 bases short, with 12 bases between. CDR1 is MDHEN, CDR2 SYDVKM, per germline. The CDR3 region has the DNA TGTGCCAGCAGTCAGGGGGGGGGTGATACGCAGTATTTT. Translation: CASSQGGGDTQYF.